These T cell receptor beta chains were read from a single sample in a study of CDR3 diversity in severe acne. MiXCR was run by TCRdb on the PCR reads, yielding one entry per CDR3 protein. The table has almost 85,000 distinct CDR3 sequences, 51% seen once; the top ten hold approximately 15%. Sequencing was carried out using blood. The origin of the receptors is a male donor in good health, without acne. The CDR3 runs from the conserved cysteine through the conserved F or W. The order of the fields is CDR3 protein, CDR3 DNA, D gene, V gene, clone size, J gene. The D gene is left open where the match is weak. A row's size may be missing; if present it is once, few, many or a size class.

cdr3_aa: CAIGASGGSNTDTQYF
cdr3_nt: TGTGCCATCGGTGCTAGCGGGGGATCGAACACAGATACGCAGTATTTT
d_call: TRBD2
v_call: TRBV10-3
clone_size: .
j_call: TRBJ2-3

cdr3_aa: CASTRGLASSYEQYF
cdr3_nt: TGTGCCAGCACCCGGGGGCTAGCGAGCTCCTACGAGCAGTACTTC
d_call: .
v_call: TRBV2
clone_size: .
j_call: TRBJ2-7

cdr3_aa: CASSLMGAQEQYF
cdr3_nt: TGTGCCAGCAGTTTAATGGGGGCCCAAGAGCAGTACTTC
d_call: .
v_call: TRBV12-3/TRBV12-4
clone_size: many
j_call: TRBJ2-7

cdr3_aa: CASSRAGGATEQFF
cdr3_nt: TGTGCCAGCAGCCGAGCAGGGGGGGCCACTGAGCAGTTCTTC
d_call: .
v_call: TRBV7-2
clone_size: .
j_call: TRBJ2-1

cdr3_aa: CSAIKRSYEQYF
cdr3_nt: TGCAGTGCTATCAAGCGTTCCTACGAGCAGTACTTC
d_call: .
v_call: TRBV20-1
clone_size: few
j_call: TRBJ2-7

cdr3_aa: CSVRDRYTEAFF
cdr3_nt: TGCAGCGTAAGAGACAGGTACACTGAAGCTTTCTTT
d_call: .
v_call: TRBV29-1
clone_size: .
j_call: TRBJ1-1

cdr3_aa: CASTLEAGGLYEQYF
cdr3_nt: TGTGCCAGCACTCTGGAGGCGGGAGGGCTGTACGAGCAGTACTTC
d_call: TRBD2
v_call: TRBV11-2
clone_size: .
j_call: TRBJ2-7

cdr3_aa: CASSLPGTGGDEKLFF
cdr3_nt: TGTGCCAGCAGTCTTCCGGGAACAGGGGGCGATGAAAAACTGTTTTTT
d_call: TRBD1
v_call: TRBV5-4
clone_size: .
j_call: TRBJ1-4

cdr3_aa: CSVEGRRETQYF
cdr3_nt: TGCAGCGTTGAGGGACGGCGAGAGACCCAGTACTTC
d_call: .
v_call: TRBV29-1
clone_size: few
j_call: TRBJ2-5

cdr3_aa: CASSLDPRNYGYTF
cdr3_nt: TGTGCCAGCAGCTTAGATCCGCGCAACTATGGCTACACCTTC
d_call: .
v_call: TRBV7-2
clone_size: many
j_call: TRBJ1-2

cdr3_aa: CASSLASLGHGYTF
cdr3_nt: TGTGCCAGCAGCTTAGCCAGCCTTGGCCATGGCTACACCTTC
d_call: .
v_call: TRBV7-2
clone_size: .
j_call: TRBJ1-2

cdr3_aa: CASSSVRTDQNYSYTF
cdr3_nt: TGTGCCAGCAGCTCCGTGAGGACGGACCAGAACTATAGCTACACCTTC
d_call: .
v_call: TRBV11-2
clone_size: .
j_call: TRBJ1-2

cdr3_aa: CASSYAGAKQETQYF
cdr3_nt: TGTGCCAGCAGTTACGCGGGGGCCAAACAAGAGACCCAGTACTTC
d_call: .
v_call: TRBV6-5
clone_size: many
j_call: TRBJ2-5

cdr3_aa: CSVGDSAMYLCAISTGLEQSF
cdr3_nt: .
d_call: .
v_call: TRBV29-1
clone_size: once
j_call: TRBJ2-1

cdr3_aa: CSGGRPGGYTF
cdr3_nt: TGCAGCGGGGGGAGGCCCGGGGGCTACACCTTC
d_call: .
v_call: TRBV29-1
clone_size: few
j_call: TRBJ1-2

cdr3_aa: CASIPLTQPNQPQHF
cdr3_nt: TGTGCCAGCATCCCCCTAACACAGCCTAATCAGCCCCAGCATTTT
d_call: .
v_call: TRBV6-1
clone_size: many
j_call: TRBJ1-5

cdr3_aa: CASSLGTSGSPYEQYF
cdr3_nt: TGCGCCAGCAGCTTGGGGACTAGCGGGAGTCCCTACGAGCAGTACTTC
d_call: TRBD2
v_call: TRBV5-1
clone_size: .
j_call: TRBJ2-7

cdr3_aa: CAWIPIGRTNYGYTF
cdr3_nt: TGTGCCTGGATCCCTATAGGACGGACAAACTATGGCTACACCTTC
d_call: .
v_call: TRBV30
clone_size: many
j_call: TRBJ1-2

cdr3_aa: CATSRGGSPGYTF
cdr3_nt: TGTGCCACCAGCAGAGGGGGCAGTCCTGGCTACACCTTC
d_call: .
v_call: TRBV15
clone_size: many
j_call: TRBJ1-2

cdr3_aa: CAISASGQGVVKLFF
cdr3_nt: TGTGCCATCAGTGCCTCGGGACAGGGGGTCGTCAAACTGTTTTTT
d_call: TRBD1
v_call: TRBV10-3
clone_size: few
j_call: TRBJ1-4